Here is one TCR beta chain with its context. The antigen is not known. At one boundary the junction diverges from the germline segment, which might be a read error. This record belongs to a study of cytomegalovirus exposure and HLA in healthy donors. Study context: When about 400 donors were genotyped, roughly 82% of them were found to fall in the Caucasian-associated ancestry cluster.

Each donor was nominally healthy when sampled (though unrecorded immune exposures were likely). In the PCR, 60 Vbeta and 13 Jbeta primers were used. Profiling relied on immunoSEQ multiplex PCR, and the TCRdb table lists in-frame clones only, not all of them. The sample shows 80,000 to 95,000 clones, roughly 80% of them seen only once. The CDR3 is 16 residues long. Germline V gene sequence: CDR1 SSHAT, CDR2 FNYEAQ (reference sequence). General observations from the study: Most sequenced TCRs were rare (though some public TCRs occurred in many donors). Later on, a genetic analysis was performed. It linked a missense variant in DCLRE1C with V- and J-gene trimming of TCR beta.

Sequenced sample: PBMCs. V and J are TRBV7-7 and TRBJ2-1, with 7 bases matching TRBD2. The clonotype was recovered from a woman between 35 and 50 years old in good health and CMV-seropositive. Written as DNA, the CDR3 is TGTGCTAGCAGCCCACATCTTAGCGGGCCCTACAATGAGCAGTTCTTC. Protein: CASSPHLSGPYNEQFF.